These 19 T cell receptor beta chains were sequenced from one sample in a study of T cells in Graves' hyperthyroidism and ophthalmopathy. Researchers took RNA transcripts and amplified the TCR beta CDR3 regions from them. A first-round RT-PCR of the TCR CDR3 used the HTBI primer set. TCRdb reanalysed the multiplex PCR reads using MiXCR and keeps one entry per CDR3 protein. The table has about 400,000 distinct CDR3 sequences, 15% to 18% seen once. The specimen was blood. These receptor sequences come from a woman under 30 with Graves' hyperthyroidism.

This clonotype came up a few times. The chain employs TRBV6-1 and TRBJ1-3; D uncertain. V lost 6 bases and J lost 6, with 15 bases in between. Germline V CDR1 and CDR2: MNHNS, SASEGT. The CDR3 runs to 14 residues. DNA of the CDR3: TGTGCCAGCAGCCCAGCGGCGAGGAAAAACACCATATATTTT. Translating it yields CASSPAARKNTIYF.

This clonotype was counted ten times or more. CDR3 coding DNA: TGCAGTGCCCCCGAAGCGGGAGTTGATGATACGCAGTATTTT. Residues: CSAPEAGVDDTQYF. The chain uses TRBV20-1 and TRBJ2-3, with 8 bases identical to TRBD2. The J segment lost 6 bases and the V segment lost 6 bases, leaving 11 bases of the junction unmatched. The germline V gene encodes CDR1 DFQATT and CDR2 SNEGSKA (reference sequence). The CDR3 covers 14 residues.

A remark on this clonotype: A read error may explain this, as a much larger clone is one base away. The V call is TRBV7-2, the J call TRBJ1-2, with TRBD1 identical over 7 bases. Trimming took 4 bases from V and 4 from J; bases not matched to a gene: 6. The CDR3 covers 14 residues. Germline lookup yields CDR1 SGHTA and CDR2 FQGNSA. The CDR3, as DNA: TGTGCCAGCAGCTCAGAGGGGGCCAGCTATGGCTACACCTTC. Its protein is CASSSEGASYGYTF.

This clonotype was counted ten times or more. J is TRBJ1-6 and V is TRBV2; 9 bases map to TRBD1. From germline, CDR1 is SNHLY and CDR2 FYNNEI. V dropped 5 bases and J dropped 4; count of bases not matched to a gene: 3. This CDR3 region has 15 residues. CDR3 residues: CASSLQGAYNSPLHF. CDR3 DNA sequence: TGTGCCAGCAGTTTACAGGGGGCATATAATTCACCCCTCCACTTT.

This clonotype was counted at least ten times. The chain employs TRBV6-5 and TRBJ2-3; no definite D call. The ends were cut back, 6 bases at V and 4 bases at J, with 14 bases in the middle. Germline V gene lookup returns CDR1 MNHEY and CDR2 SVGAGI. The CDR3 covers 14 residues. CDR3 sequence: CASRLPDGSDTQYF. In DNA form, the CDR3 reads TGTGCCAGCAGATTACCCGACGGCTCAGATACGCAGTATTTT.

This clonotype was recorded many times. This sequence joins TRBV3-1 and TRBJ2-3; D is uncertain. The germline gives CDR1 LGHDT, CDR2 YNNKEL (reference sequence). This CDR3 has 14 residues. V lost 5 bases, J lost 1 base, and 10 bases lay in between. CDR3 loop: CASSVSQGTDTQYF. CDR3 in DNA: TGTGCCAGCAGCGTAAGCCAGGGCACAGATACGCAGTATTTT.

V gene TRBV20-1 combines with J gene TRBJ1-2, with 9 positions matching TRBD1. V lost 7 bases and J lost 0; bases outside the gene matches: 6. Germline CDR1 DFQATT, CDR2 SNEGSKA (reference sequence). The CDR3 has 14 residues. CDR3 in amino acids: CSVEGQGANYGYTF. CDR3 DNA: TGCAGTGTTGAGGGACAGGGAGCTAACTATGGCTACACCTTC.

The rearrangement uses TRBV19 and TRBJ2-7, with TRBD1 matching 10 bases. CDR3 size: 15 residues. J was trimmed by 3 bases and V by 5 bases; bases with no gene match: 7. Germline V lookup: CDR1 LNHDA, CDR2 SQIVND (reference sequence). CDR3 DNA: TGTGCCAGTAGTTCAGTAGGGGACAGGGGCTACGAGCAGTACTTC. It specifies CASSSVGDRGYEQYF.

The genes are TRBV6-1 and TRBJ2-3; D not resolved. CDR3 length: 14 amino acids. CDR1 MNHNS and CDR2 SASEGT come from the germline V gene. Deletions cut 6 bases from V and 8 bases from J, with 18 bases between. The CDR3 region is CASRDQSGAGTQYF. The DNA of the CDR3 is TGTGCCAGCAGAGACCAAAGTGGCGCCGGTACGCAGTATTTT.

The chain combines TRBV6-1 with TRBJ2-7, with D perhaps matching TRBD1 (5 bases). This CDR3 has 13 residues. Trimming cost V 6 bases and J 6 bases, with 15 bases left between them. CDR1 and CDR2 (germline): MNHNS, SASEGT. The chain's CDR3 is CASSRLRASEQYF. CDR3 nucleotide sequence: TGTGCCAGCAGCCGCCTCAGGGCGAGCGAGCAGTACTTC.

The chain couples TRBV7-3 to TRBJ2-5; the D is unclear. Trimming cost V 8 bases and J 5 bases, with 9 bases left between them. The length of the CDR3 is 11 residues. Germline CDR1 and CDR2: SGHTA and FQGTGA. DNA for the CDR3: TGTGCCAGCGGCGGAAGGGAGACCCAGTACTTC. The encoded protein is CASGGRETQYF.

This clonotype showed up many times. This rearrangement joins TRBV6-1 to TRBJ2-1; D is ambiguous. The CDR3 is 16 amino acids. V gave up 8 bases and J gave up 2 bases, with 19 bases separating them. Per germline, CDR1 MNHNS and CDR2 SASEGT. The chain's CDR3 is CASLDLSTRTYNEQFF. CDR3 nucleotides: TGTGCCAGCCTGGATTTGTCGACACGAACCTACAATGAGCAGTTCTTC.

The chain carries TRBV20-1 and TRBJ2-7; 7 bases are shared with TRBD1. The germline V gene encodes CDR1 DFQATT and CDR2 SNEGSKA (reference sequence). This CDR3 has 14 amino acids. Trimming took 4 bases from V and 0 from J; bases not matched to a gene: 6. CDR3 bases: TGCAGTGCTATCGGGACAGAGAGCTCCTACGAGCAGTACTTC. Translation: CSAIGTESSYEQYF.

In this sample, this clonotype turned up many times. The chain combines TRBV3-1 with TRBJ1-2; D is perhaps TRBD1 (6 bases). CDR3 length: 13 residues. In germline, CDR1 is LGHDT, CDR2 YNNKEL (reference sequence). Deletions cut 1 base from V and 8 bases from J, with 11 bases between. CDR3: CASSQGTGKGYTF. DNA of the CDR3: TGTGCCAGCAGCCAAGGTACAGGGAAAGGCTACACCTTC.

The CDR3 DNA reads as TGTGCCAGCCATGCGGGGGGGGGGTACAATGAGCAGTTCTTC. It encodes CASHAGGGYNEQFF. The genes are TRBV19 and TRBJ2-1; TRBD2 matches at 9 bases. Germline-derived CDR1 and CDR2 are LNHDA and SQIVND (reference sequence). The length of the CDR3 is 14 residues. V was pared by 9 bases and J by 4 bases, with 7 bases of the junction left unmatched.

This chain joins TRBV20-1 and TRBJ2-7; 9 nucleotides agree with TRBD1. Germline V gives CDR1 DFQATT, CDR2 SNEGSKA (reference sequence). The CDR3 is made up of 15 amino acids. Trimming cost V 3 bases and J 0 bases; bases outside gene matches: 6. The CDR3 region is CSASRGQGSSYEQYF. The CDR3 DNA reads as TGCAGTGCTAGTAGGGGACAGGGCAGCTCCTACGAGCAGTACTTC.

The CDR3 protein is CASSPGPNSYEQYF. CDR3 DNA sequence: TGTGCCAGCTCACCCGGCCCGAACTCCTACGAGCAGTACTTC. J is TRBJ2-7 and V is TRBV18; no definite D call. The ends were cut back, 3 bases at V and 0 bases at J, with 9 bases in the middle. Germline loops: CDR1 KGHSH, CDR2 LQKENI. This CDR3 is 14 amino acids long.

This clonotype was detected many times. The rearrangement uses TRBV12-3 or TRBV12-4 and TRBJ2-1, with 13 bases matching TRBD2. The trim removed 6 bases at V and 8 bases at J, leaving 7 bases unmatched. This CDR3 is 15 amino acids long. CDR3 region: CASSLGTSGNYEQFF. As DNA, the CDR3 is TGTGCCAGCAGCCTGGGGACTAGCGGGAATTATGAGCAGTTCTTC.

To note about this clonotype: This could be a read error, since a much larger clone is one nucleotide away. CDR3 amino acids: CASSPGTEGRPNYGYTF. The CDR3 bases are TGTGCCAGCAGCCCGGGGACAGAGGGCCGGCCTAACTATGGCTACACCTTC. The chain couples TRBV11-3 to TRBJ1-2, with 7 bases aligning to TRBD1. The germline gives CDR1 SGHNT, CDR2 YENEEA. This CDR3 region has 17 residues. V trimming: 5 bases; J trimming: 0 bases; junction bases outside the gene matches: 12.